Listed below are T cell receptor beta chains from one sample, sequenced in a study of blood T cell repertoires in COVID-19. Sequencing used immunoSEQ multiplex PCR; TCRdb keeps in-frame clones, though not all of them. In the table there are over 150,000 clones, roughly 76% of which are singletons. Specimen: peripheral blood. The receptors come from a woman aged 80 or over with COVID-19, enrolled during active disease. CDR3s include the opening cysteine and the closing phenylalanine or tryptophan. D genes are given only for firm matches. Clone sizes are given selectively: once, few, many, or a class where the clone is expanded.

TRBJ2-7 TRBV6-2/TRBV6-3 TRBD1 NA CASSIGQGRTYF TGTGCCAGCAGTATCGGACAGGGGCGTACGTACTTC
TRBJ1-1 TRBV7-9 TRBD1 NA CASRFTGVPEAFF TGTGCCAGCAGATTTACAGGGGTTCCTGAAGCTTTCTTT
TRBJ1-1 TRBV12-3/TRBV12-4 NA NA CASTRLRNTEAFF TGTGCCAGCACAAGACTCCGGAACACTGAAGCTTTCTTT
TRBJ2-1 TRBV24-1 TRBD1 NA CATRATGGRNEQFF TGTGCCACCAGGGCAACAGGGGGTCGGAATGAGCAGTTCTTC
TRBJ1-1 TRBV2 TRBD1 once CASSWDRVTEAFF TGTGCCAGCAGCTGGGACAGGGTCACTGAAGCTTTCTTT
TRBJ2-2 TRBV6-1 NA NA CASSEPTHPGELFF TGTGCCAGCAGTGAACCGACTCATCCCGGGGAGCTGTTTTTT
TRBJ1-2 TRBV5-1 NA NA CASSLLEGVSGYTF TGCGCCAGCAGCTTGCTTGAGGGCGTAAGTGGCTACACCTTC
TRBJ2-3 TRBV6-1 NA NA CASSEAPTGSFPDTQYF TGTGCCAGCAGTGAAGCGCCTACAGGGAGCTTCCCAGATACGCAGTATTTT
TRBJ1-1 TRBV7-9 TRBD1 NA CASRHLQGVPTEAFF TGTGCCAGCAGGCACTTACAGGGGGTCCCCACTGAAGCTTTCTTT
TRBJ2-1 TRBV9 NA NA CASSVAGHRSYNEQFF TGTGCCAGCAGCGTAGCTGGACACCGCTCCTACAATGAGCAGTTCTTC
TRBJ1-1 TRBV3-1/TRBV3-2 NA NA CASSRRSGMRFMNTEAFF TGTGCCAGCAGCCGGAGATCCGGAATGAGATTCATGAACACTGAAGCTTTCTTT
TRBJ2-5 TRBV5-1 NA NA CASSSNGLQETQYF TGCGCCAGCAGCTCTAACGGACTACAAGAGACCCAGTACTTC
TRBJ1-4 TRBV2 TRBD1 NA CASSEDAGQGAGKLFF TGTGCCAGCAGTGAAGATGCAGGACAGGGGGCGGGAAAACTGTTTTTT
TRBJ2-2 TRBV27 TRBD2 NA CASSLSFGGEAGELFF TGTGCCAGCAGTTTAAGTTTTGGGGGGGAGGCCGGGGAGCTGTTTTTT
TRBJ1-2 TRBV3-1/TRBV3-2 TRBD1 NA CASSPRTGRGNYGYTF TGTGCCAGCAGCCCCCGGACAGGGCGCGGCAACTATGGCTACACCTTC